A single sample is the source of the 31 T cell receptor beta chains below, sequenced in a study of CD8 T cells in ankylosing spondylitis. TCRdb called the 5' RACE reads again in MiXCR, with one record for every CDR3 protein. In the table there are about 220,000 distinct CDR3 sequences, under 12% of which are singletons. Material for sequencing was blood, either unsorted or a sorted T cell fraction (not recorded which). These receptors all come from a male donor with ankylosing spondylitis or in good health (not recorded which).

The table lists this clonotype with many counts. V usage is TRBV5-6 and J usage is TRBJ2-5, with 7 bases aligning to TRBD1. Trimming removed 4 bases from V and 4 bases from J; junction bases left unmatched: 13. The CDR3 runs to 16 residues. CDR1 is SGHDT and CDR2 is YYEEEE in the germline V gene. CDR3 DNA: TGTGCCAGCAGCCTGAGACGACAGGGAGATTTAGAGACCCAGTACTTC. The encoded protein is CASSLRRQGDLETQYF.

This clonotype was counted many times. The chain couples TRBV7-8 to TRBJ1-2, with TRBD1 as a possible D gene (5 bases). This CDR3 spans 13 amino acids. CDR1 SGHVS and CDR2 FQNEAQ come from the germline V gene. Trimming took off 5 bases at V and 8 bases at J, with 15 bases between the two ends. This chain's CDR3 is CASSLGRDRGYTF. Written as DNA, the CDR3 is TGTGCCAGCAGCCTAGGCAGGGATCGGGGCTACACCTTC.

This clonotype occurred many times. This chain connects TRBV20-1 to TRBJ2-1; TRBD2 matches at 9 bases. Germline V gene sequence: CDR1 DFQATT, CDR2 SNEGSKA (reference sequence). The CDR3 loop spans 13 amino acids. The CDR3 bases are TGCAGCGGCCCTAGCGGGACGTTGGGCGAGCAGTTCTTC. Its protein is CSGPSGTLGEQFF.

In its sample, this clonotype was seen many times. V and J are TRBV5-5 and TRBJ2-5, with D perhaps TRBD1 (5 bases). V dropped 3 bases and J dropped 2 bases, with 20 bases sitting between them. CDR1 is SGHKS and CDR2 is YYEKEE in the germline V gene (reference sequence). The CDR3 length is 17 residues. The CDR3 bases are TGTGCCAGCAGCTATAATATAATAGACAGAAGTCAAGAGACCCAGTACTTC. Protein: CASSYNIIDRSQETQYF.

This clonotype was detected many times. The gene calls are TRBV6-5 and TRBJ2-2; D may be TRBD2 (7 bases). The germline gives CDR1 MNHEY, CDR2 SVGAGI. V lost 3 bases and J lost 7, with 12 bases in between. CDR3 length equals 14 residues. As DNA, the CDR3 is TGTGCCAGCAGTTATTTGAGGGGGGGCGGGGAGCTGTTTTTT. Translated, it gives CASSYLRGGGELFF.

The sample holds a few counts of this clonotype. The V call is TRBV18, the J call TRBJ1-5; D uncertain. Trimming cost V 2 bases and J 0 bases, with 5 bases left between them. Germline-derived CDR1 and CDR2 are KGHSH and LQKENI. The CDR3 is made up of 14 amino acids. CDR3 residues: CASSPIDSNQPQHF. The DNA for the CDR3 is TGTGCCAGCTCACCAATCGATAGCAATCAGCCCCAGCATTTT.

This clonotype was seen more than once but under ten times. J is TRBJ1-6 and V is TRBV5-1; weak D call: TRBD1 (5 bases). The CDR3 consists of 14 residues. The germline V and J ends were trimmed by 5 bases and 4 bases, with 10 bases remaining between them. Looked up from germline, CDR1 is SGHRS and CDR2 is YFSETQ. The CDR3 reads CASRPRDYNSPLHF. The CDR3 region has the DNA TGCGCCAGCAGACCCAGGGATTATAATTCACCCCTCCACTTT.

This clonotype was observed many times. The V gene is TRBV27, the J gene TRBJ2-1; the D gene could be TRBD1 or TRBD2 (6 bases each). CDR1 and CDR2 from the germline V gene are MNHEY and SMNVEV (reference sequence). The CDR3 loop spans 15 amino acids. Trimming took 5 bases from V and 1 from J, leaving 12 bases between them. This CDR3 reads CASSLGGPSYNEQFF. Written as DNA, the CDR3 is TGTGCCAGCAGTCTTGGGGGGCCGTCCTACAATGAGCAGTTCTTC.

This clonotype has more than one count but fewer than ten. V and J are TRBV7-2 and TRBJ1-1, with a weak D call TRBD1 (5 bases). The V gene's germline CDR1 is SGHTA and CDR2 FQGNSA. The CDR3 is 15 residues long. V was trimmed by 0 bases and J by 1 base, leaving 9 bases between them. The CDR3 sequence is CASSLAGGENTEAFF. The CDR3 DNA follows: TGTGCCAGCAGCTTAGCTGGGGGGGAGAACACTGAAGCTTTCTTT.

V usage is TRBV5-1 and J usage is TRBJ2-1; 9 positions agree with TRBD2. J gave up 6 bases and V 2 bases, and 6 bases lay outside the gene matches. CDR3 size: 15 residues. Germline values: CDR1 SGHRS, CDR2 YFSETQ. The CDR3 bases are TGCGCCAGCAGCTTCACGCGGGGGGGCCGCAATGAGCAGTTCTTC. Protein product: CASSFTRGGRNEQFF.

This clonotype appeared many times. V gene TRBV6-1 combines with J gene TRBJ1-6; D not resolved. CDR3 length equals 15 residues. V was clipped by 2 bases and J by 0 bases, with 5 bases between them. Germline values: CDR1 MNHNS, CDR2 SASEGT. CDR3 protein: CASSEQSSYNSPLHF. Written as DNA, the CDR3 is TGTGCCAGCAGTGAACAGAGCTCCTATAATTCACCCCTCCACTTT.

The chain recombines TRBV30 with TRBJ2-2, with 8 nucleotides matching TRBD1. This CDR3 region has 18 residues. Germline CDR1 GTSNPN, CDR2 SVGIG (reference sequence). The trim removed 1 base at V and 4 bases at J, leaving 14 bases unmatched. DNA for the CDR3: TGTGCCTGGAGTGACCGACAGGGGACATTTCGGGGCACCGGGGAGCTGTTTTTT. Its translation: CAWSDRQGTFRGTGELFF.

This clonotype was seen at least ten times. The chain employs TRBV28 and TRBJ1-1; D gene unclear. The CDR3 extends over 15 amino acids. Germline CDR1 and CDR2: MDHEN and SYDVKM. Trimming pared 2 bases from V and 9 bases from J, leaving 19 bases between. CDR3: CASSLVSYRHPKAFF. The CDR3 nucleotides are TGTGCCAGCAGTTTAGTCTCCTATCGGCATCCCAAAGCTTTCTTT.

The chain employs TRBV5-8 and TRBJ1-1, with D perhaps matching TRBD1 (6 bases). CDR1 is SGHTS, CDR2 YDEGEE, per germline. The germline V and J ends were trimmed by 0 bases and 3 bases, with 12 bases remaining between them. This CDR3 comprises 15 residues. The CDR3: CASSLVGGLDTEAFF. In nucleotides, the CDR3 is TGTGCCAGCAGCTTGGTTGGGGGGCTGGACACTGAAGCTTTCTTT.

This clonotype was observed at least ten times. This chain uses TRBV20-1 with TRBJ1-1; 7 nucleotides line up with TRBD1. This CDR3 contains 17 residues. V trimming: 5 bases; J trimming: 2 bases; junction bases outside the gene matches: 17. The germline CDR1 and CDR2 sequences are DFQATT and SNEGSKA (reference sequence). This CDR3 reads CSAPTPGQRGINTEAFF. In nucleotides, the CDR3 is TGCAGTGCTCCCACCCCGGGACAGCGTGGGATTAACACTGAAGCTTTCTTT.

This clonotype was detected ten times or more. The genes are TRBV5-6 and TRBJ2-5, with D perhaps TRBD2 (6 bases). This CDR3 has 14 amino acids. Germline V gives CDR1 SGHDT, CDR2 YYEEEE. V gave up 4 bases and J gave up 2 bases, with 12 bases separating them. In DNA, the CDR3 is TGTGCCAGCAGCGTGGGACTGGTTCAAGAGACCCAGTACTTC. Encoded protein: CASSVGLVQETQYF.

This clonotype was observed at least ten times. This chain connects TRBV7-8 to TRBJ2-1; a possible D gene is TRBD2 (5 bases). Per the germline V gene, CDR1 is SGHVS and CDR2 is FQNEAQ. Between the trimmed V and J ends, which lost 5 bases and 9 bases, there was a span of 14 bases. The CDR3 is 13 residues long. This CDR3 reads CASSPPTSTEQFF. CDR3 sequence (DNA): TGTGCCAGCAGCCCACCCACTAGTACTGAGCAGTTCTTC. The full variable domain, with the rest looked up from reference TRBV7-8 and TRBJ2-1, is GAGVSQSPRYKVAKRGQDVALRCDPISGHVSLFWYQQALGQGPEFLTYFQNEAQLDKSGLPSDRFFAERPEGSVSTLKIQRTQQEDSAVYLCASSPPTSTEQFFGPGTRLTVL.

This clonotype showed up many times. The chain has TRBV5-8 and TRBJ1-3, with D tentatively TRBD1 (5 bases). Germline lookup yields CDR1 SGHTS and CDR2 YDEGEE. CDR3 length: 14 residues. The ends were cut back, 7 bases at V and 4 bases at J, with 15 bases in the middle. The CDR3, as DNA: TGTGCCAGCGGGGGGACTTTAGGAGGAAACACCATATATTTT. Encoded protein: CASGGTLGGNTIYF.

There are many counts of this clonotype. This rearrangement joins TRBV20-1 to TRBJ2-7, with 13 bases fitting TRBD2. Germline V gene data show CDR1 as DFQATT and CDR2 as SNEGSKA (reference sequence). J gave up 2 bases and V 0 bases, and 1 base lay outside the gene matches. The length of the CDR3 is 15 residues. DNA for the CDR3: TGCAGTGCTAGAGATGGACTAGCGGGGGCCTACGAGCAGTACTTC. Protein: CSARDGLAGAYEQYF.

This chain uses TRBV29-1 with TRBJ2-5; unclear D gene. The CDR3 covers 12 residues. Per germline, CDR1 SQVTM and CDR2 ANQGSEA. V was clipped by 2 bases and J by 4 bases, with 8 bases between them. CDR3 nucleotides: TGCAGCGTTGAAACGGGTATAGAGACCCAGTACTTC. This encodes CSVETGIETQYF.

Many counts were recorded for this clonotype. The chain joins TRBV25-1 to TRBJ2-1, with TRBD2 matching 14 bases. CDR3 length: 18 amino acids. J was trimmed by 7 bases and V by 0 bases; bases with no gene match: 8. Looked up from germline, CDR1 is MGHDK and CDR2 is SYGVNS. The CDR3 region is CASSEYRGLAGEGNEQFF. The CDR3 region has the DNA TGTGCCAGCAGTGAATATAGGGGACTAGCGGGGGAGGGGAATGAGCAGTTCTTC.

Many counts were recorded for this clonotype. The chain links TRBV11-2 to TRBJ2-2, with a possible D match to TRBD2 (5 bases). The germline gives CDR1 SGHAT, CDR2 FQNNGV. CDR3 length equals 16 residues. Trimming removed 2 bases at V and 1 base at J, with 11 bases between. The CDR3 region is CASSLSSGWNTGELFF. The CDR3 bases are TGTGCCAGCAGCTTATCTTCGGGATGGAACACCGGGGAGCTGTTTTTT.

This clonotype was seen at least ten times. This sequence joins TRBV20-1 and TRBJ2-2; D possibly matches TRBD1 or TRBD2 (5 bases each). Germline CDR1 reads DFQATT; CDR2 reads SNEGSKA (reference sequence). The CDR3 contains 13 residues. In DNA, the CDR3 is TGCGATAGAACTGGGACGGGGATCGGGGAGCTGTTTTTT. This translates into CDRTGTGIGELFF.

This clonotype occurred once. The genes are TRBV11-2 and TRBJ2-1, with D possibly matching TRBD2 (5 bases). The CDR3 extends over 15 amino acids. Germline lookup yields CDR1 SGHAT and CDR2 FQNNGV. V dropped 0 bases and J dropped 6 bases, with 12 bases sitting between them. CDR3 sequence (DNA): TGTGCCAGCAGCTTAGATCACGGGGTATCCAATGAGCAGTTCTTC. This translates into CASSLDHGVSNEQFF.

In its sample, this clonotype was seen many times. The gene calls are TRBV7-2 and TRBJ2-3, with TRBD2 as a possible D gene (5 bases). Germline loops: CDR1 SGHTA, CDR2 FQGNSA. V lost 3 bases to trimming and J lost 8 bases, with 9 bases between them. This CDR3 comprises 12 residues. CDR3 bases: TGTGCCAGCAGCTTTCTAGCCGGTACGCAGTATTTT. This codes for CASSFLAGTQYF.

This clonotype was picked up many times. V gene TRBV28 combines with J gene TRBJ2-3, with D hard to call. Trimming took off 3 bases at V and 5 bases at J, with 18 bases between the two ends. This CDR3 contains 16 residues. The germline CDR1 and CDR2 sequences are MDHEN and SYDVKM. In nucleotides, the CDR3 is TGTGCCAGCAGTTTTACTTCAGGACGGGTTCGAGATACGCAGTATTTT. Amino acids: CASSFTSGRVRDTQYF. The whole variable domain, remainder taken from reference TRBV28 and TRBJ2-3, is DVKVTQSSRYLVKRTGEKVFLECVQDMDHENMFWYRQDPGLGLRLIYFSYDVKMKEKGDIPEGYSVSREKKERFSLILESASTNQTSMYLCASSFTSGRVRDTQYFGPGTRLTVL.

This clonotype was detected many times. This rearrangement joins TRBV5-1 to TRBJ2-3, with TRBD2 matching over 12 bases. Trimming removed 0 bases from V and 6 bases from J; junction bases left unmatched: 5. This CDR3 spans 16 amino acids. Germline lookup yields CDR1 SGHRS and CDR2 YFSETQ. The CDR3 DNA sequence: TGCGCCAGCAGCTTGGAGACTAGCGGGGGAGGGGATACGCAGTATTTT. Translation: CASSLETSGGGDTQYF.

This clonotype has at least ten counts. The chain recombines TRBV6-1 with TRBJ2-6, with TRBD1 as a possible D gene (5 bases). V lost 7 bases and J lost 0, with 13 bases in between. This CDR3 has 16 residues. Germline CDR1 reads MNHNS; CDR2 reads SASEGT. In DNA, the CDR3 is TGTGCCAGCACTGATAGACAGCCCTCTGGGGCCAACGTCCTGACTTTC. This translates into CASTDRQPSGANVLTF.

This clonotype came up many times. The V gene is TRBV12-3 or TRBV12-4, the J gene TRBJ1-2, with D uncertain. The ends were cut back, 6 bases at V and 8 bases at J, with 13 bases in the middle. The CDR3 has 12 amino acids. In DNA form, the CDR3 reads TGTGCCAGCAGGCCCCCACCGGGGGGCTACACCTTC. It encodes CASRPPPGGYTF.

The genes are TRBV6-6 and TRBJ2-5; D ambiguous. CDR1 MNHNY and CDR2 SVGAGI come from the germline V gene (reference sequence). Trimming removed 9 bases from V and 4 bases from J, with 15 bases in between. CDR3 size: 13 residues. DNA for the CDR3: TGTGCCAGTCATGAGCCAGGAATAGAGACCCAGTACTTC. Translated: CASHEPGIETQYF.

The V call is TRBV15, the J call TRBJ2-7; 9 nucleotides agree with TRBD1. With 9 bases clipped from V and 4 bases from J, the junction kept 10 bases outside the gene matches. The CDR3 has 14 residues. CDR1 and CDR2 (germline): LNHNV, YYDKDF (reference sequence). The CDR3, as DNA: TGTGCCACAGCCTGGGACAGGGATGGGTACGAGCAGTACTTC. Translation: CATAWDRDGYEQYF.